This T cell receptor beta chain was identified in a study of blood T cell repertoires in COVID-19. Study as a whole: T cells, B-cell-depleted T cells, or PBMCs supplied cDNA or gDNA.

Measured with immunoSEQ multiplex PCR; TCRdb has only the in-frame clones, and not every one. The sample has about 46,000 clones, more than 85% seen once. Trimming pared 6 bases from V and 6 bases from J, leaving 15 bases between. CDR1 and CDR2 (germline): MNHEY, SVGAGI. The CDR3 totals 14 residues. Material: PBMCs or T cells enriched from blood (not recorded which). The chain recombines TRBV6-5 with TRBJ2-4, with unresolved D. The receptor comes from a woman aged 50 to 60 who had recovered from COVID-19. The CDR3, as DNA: TGTGCCAGCAGCTCCCTTTCAGGTGGAAACATTCAGTACTTC. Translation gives CASSSLSGGNIQYF.